This T cell receptor (beta chain) was recovered during a study of cytomegalovirus exposure and HLA in healthy donors. Study-level findings and limits: Further analysis, carried out later, found HLA-associated TCR beta chains more clonally expanded than equally common other chains.

60 Vbeta and 13 Jbeta primers were used in PCR. TCRdb's table, derived via immunoSEQ multiplex PCR, lists solely in-frame clones and lacks some. The data hold fewer than 200,000 clones, with approximately 80% observed a single time. Germline values: CDR1 MNHEY, CDR2 SVGAGI. The CDR3 is 15 amino acids. After removal of 6 bases from V and 5 bases from J, the junction contained 9 bases not matched to a gene. With regard to this clone: No antigen is known for it.

The chain employs TRBV6-5 and TRBJ2-7, with 11 nucleotides matching TRBD1. The sequence was obtained from a woman aged 18 to 35 in good health and CMV-seronegative. Sequenced input: PBMCs. The CDR3 DNA reads TGTGCCAGCAGGATTCCGGGACAGGGGGTACACGAGCAGTACTTC. Amino acid sequence: CASRIPGQGVHEQYF.